These 29 T cell receptor beta chains were all obtained from the same sample, sequenced in a study of T cell responses to AZD1222 COVID-19 vaccine. The data were produced by immunoSEQ multiplex PCR, yet TCRdb's version contains in-frame clones alone and is incomplete. The sample gives 93,000 or so clones, 91% of which show up once; around 45% is in the top ten. The sample consisted of peripheral blood, taken on day 0 of AZD1222 vaccination. These receptors originate from an adult in good health.

The V gene is TRBV21-1, the J gene TRBJ2-2; no check of the table's D call, TRBD2, against the DNA was made. TRBV21-1 is a pseudogene locus. The CDR3 covers 19 residues. The CDR3 region has the DNA TGTGCCAGCAGCACCGTAGTTAAACTCCCGTACGCGAACACCGGGGAGCTGTTTTTT. Protein sequence: CASSTVVKLPYANTGELFF.

This sequence joins TRBV19 and TRBJ2-3; tentatively, D is TRBD2 (6 bases). V shed 4 bases and J shed 0 bases, with 14 bases lying between them. This CDR3 comprises 16 residues. Germline V lookup: CDR1 LNHDA, CDR2 SQIVND (reference sequence). In DNA, the CDR3 is TGTGCCAGTAGTAAGAAGGCTAGCGTAAGCACAGATACGCAGTATTTT. Its translation is CASSKKASVSTDTQYF.

This chain uses TRBV2 with TRBJ2-6; D ambiguous. This CDR3 region has 17 residues. Per the germline V gene, CDR1 is SNHLY and CDR2 is FYNNEI. Trimming took off 6 bases at V and 1 base at J, with 16 bases between the two ends. The CDR3 region is CASRATSTRSGANVLTF. In DNA, the CDR3 is TGTGCCAGCAGGGCAACTTCTACACGTTCTGGGGCCAACGTCCTGACTTTC.

Details on this clone: This CDR3 is also generated by other DNA sequences in the sample. The chain employs TRBV19 and TRBJ2-2; TRBD2 is a possible D gene (6 bases). V dropped 3 bases and J dropped 1 base, with 6 bases sitting between them. This CDR3 spans 14 amino acids. Per germline, CDR1 LNHDA and CDR2 SQIVND (reference sequence). CDR3 region: CASSMGGNTGELFF. The CDR3 coding sequence is TGTGCCAGTAGTATGGGGGGGAACACCGGGGAGCTGTTTTTT. The full variable domain, its missing parts supplied by reference TRBV19 and TRBJ2-2, is DGGITQSPKYLFRKEGQNVTLSCEQNLNHDAMYWYRQDPGQGLRLIYYSQIVNDFQKGDIAEGYSVSREKKESFPLTVTSAQKNPTAFYLCASSMGGNTGELFFGEGSRLTVL.

CDR3 amino acids: CASSLTSGQGGNTIYF. The CDR3 DNA reads as TGTGCCAGCAGCTTAACGTCGGGACAGGGGGGAAACACCATATATTTT. The rearrangement links TRBV7-3 to TRBJ1-3; 10 nucleotides agree with TRBD1. The CDR3 sequence is 16 residues long. Germline CDR1 reads SGHTA; CDR2 reads FQGTGA. With V trimmed by 0 bases and J by 4 bases, 3 bases remained unmatched. Supplemented by reference TRBV7-3 and TRBJ1-3, the full variable domain reads GAGVSQTPSNKVTEKGKYVELRCDPISGHTALYWYRQSLGQGPEFLIYFQGTGAADDSGLPNDRFFAVRPEGSVSTLKIQRTERGDSAVYLCASSLTSGQGGNTIYFGEGSWLTVV.

V gene TRBV5-4 combines with J gene TRBJ2-2; the D gene is possibly TRBD2 (6 bases). This CDR3 region has 15 residues. The V end was cut by 0 bases, the J end by 4 bases, with 10 bases between. Germline V CDR1 and CDR2: SGHNT, YYREEE (reference sequence). This chain's CDR3 is CASSLASVGTGELFF. In nucleotides, the CDR3 is TGTGCCAGCAGCTTGGCTAGCGTGGGCACCGGGGAGCTGTTTTTT.

The gene calls are TRBV19 and TRBJ1-2, with 8 bases lining up with TRBD1. This CDR3 is built from 15 residues. Losses at the gene ends were 1 base for V and 6 bases for J; bases not matched to a gene: 7. Germline V gene sequence: CDR1 LNHDA, CDR2 SQIVND (reference sequence). This chain's CDR3 is CASSIGPGGANGYTF. DNA for the CDR3: TGTGCCAGTAGTATAGGTCCAGGGGGCGCGAATGGCTACACCTTC.

The V gene is TRBV7-9, the J gene TRBJ2-7; D not certain. CDR1 is SEHNR, CDR2 FQNEAQ, per germline (reference sequence). V was cut by 3 bases and J by 1 base, with 4 bases left in between. CDR3 length equals 12 residues. The CDR3: CASSFSSYEQYF. Here the CDR3 DNA reads TGTGCCAGCAGCTTCTCATCCTACGAGCAGTACTTC.

This clone has a single count. The V and J genes are TRBV27 and TRBJ2-7; 7 bases are shared with TRBD1. The CDR3 contains 14 residues. J was trimmed by 6 bases and V by 5 bases; bases with no gene match: 10. Germline V gene lookup returns CDR1 MNHEY and CDR2 SMNVEV (reference sequence). The CDR3 region is CASSVLTGNSEQYF. For the CDR3, the DNA is TGTGCCAGCAGTGTACTGACAGGGAATAGCGAGCAGTACTTC.

The genes are TRBV18 and TRBJ1-1; possibly TRBD1 for D (5 bases). The germline V and J ends were trimmed by 0 bases and 0 bases, with 8 bases remaining between them. The CDR3 is made up of 15 amino acids. Per germline, CDR1 KGHSH and CDR2 LQKENI. The CDR3 loop is CASSPPRGMNTEAFF. The CDR3 coding sequence is TGTGCCAGCTCACCACCGCGGGGGATGAACACTGAAGCTTTCTTT.

The rearrangement joins TRBV7-2 to TRBJ2-7; TRBD2 might be the D (5 bases). V was trimmed by 5 bases and J by 6 bases, leaving 11 bases between them. CDR3 length equals 12 residues. Germline CDR1 reads SGHTA; CDR2 reads FQGNSA. For the CDR3, the DNA is TGTGCCAGCAGCCGAAATAGCGTCGAGCAGTACTTC. As protein: CASSRNSVEQYF.

Only one count was recorded for this clone. The V call is TRBV6-5, the J call TRBJ1-1, with 7 bases aligning to TRBD1. CDR1 MNHEY and CDR2 SVGAGI come from the germline V gene. This CDR3 is built from 15 residues. The junction had 9 bases not matched to a gene; V was cut back by 6 bases and J by 2 bases. The CDR3 protein is CASRYRGGLNTEAFF. The CDR3 nucleotides read TGTGCCAGCAGATACAGGGGCGGACTAAACACTGAAGCTTTCTTT.

The chain is built from TRBV7-2 and TRBJ2-7; maybe TRBD2 (5 bases). Trimming left V 4 bases short and J 2 bases short, with 12 bases between. Germline V gene lookup returns CDR1 SGHTA and CDR2 FQGNSA. This CDR3 is built from 14 residues. The DNA of the CDR3 is TGTGCCAGCAGCTATAGAGCCGGGACCTACGAGCAGTACTTC. The encoded protein is CASSYRAGTYEQYF.

The genes are TRBV19 and TRBJ1-6; possibly TRBD1 for D (6 bases). Trimming removed 6 bases from V and 0 bases from J, with 12 bases in between. Germline assignment: CDR1 LNHDA and CDR2 SQIVND (reference sequence). The CDR3 contains 16 residues. CDR3 loop: CASRPQGSSYNSPLHF. The CDR3 nucleotides read TGTGCCAGTAGGCCCCAGGGGAGCTCCTATAATTCACCCCTCCACTTT.

V is TRBV7-2 and J is TRBJ2-7; TRBD2 aligns across 10 bases. Trimming removed 2 bases from V and 5 bases from J; junction bases left unmatched: 9. Germline V gene data show CDR1 as SGHTA and CDR2 as FQGNSA. The CDR3 totals 16 residues. CDR3 nucleotide sequence: TGTGCCAGCAGCTTACCGAGGACTAGCGGCTCTGACGAGCAGTACTTC. Translation gives CASSLPRTSGSDEQYF.

A single count supports this clone. The chain employs TRBV6-2 or TRBV6-3 and TRBJ2-3; D is undetermined. The CDR3 consists of 14 residues. Looked up from germline, CDR1 is MNHEY and CDR2 is SVGEGT. V gave up 2 bases and J gave up 0 bases, with 6 bases separating them. As DNA, the CDR3 is TGTGCCAGCAGTTACGTCGGGAGCACAGATACGCAGTATTTT. It yields the protein CASSYVGSTDTQYF.

This clone was seen only once. The gene calls are TRBV5-1 and TRBJ2-3; D unclear. Trimming shortened V by 0 bases and J by 2 bases, and 7 bases separated the two germline ends. Germline CDR1 and CDR2: SGHRS and YFSETQ. This CDR3 region has 14 residues. The CDR3 region has the DNA TGCGCCAGCAGCTTGGCACAGAACACAGATACGCAGTATTTT. It is translated as CASSLAQNTDTQYF.

The V gene is TRBV6-2 or TRBV6-3, the J gene TRBJ2-1; 7 positions agree with TRBD2. V lost 0 bases to trimming and J lost 2 bases; unmatched junction nucleotides: 4. The CDR3 has 16 residues. Germline V gene lookup returns CDR1 MNHEY and CDR2 SVGEGT. In nucleotides, the CDR3 is TGTGCCAGCAGTTACTCCGGGGGGAGTACCTACAATGAGCAGTTCTTC. Its translation is CASSYSGGSTYNEQFF.

The chain combines TRBV9 with TRBJ2-7, with 8 bases fitting TRBD1. This CDR3 comprises 15 residues. The ends lost 5 bases at V and 4 bases at J; junction bases unmatched: 11. The germline V gene encodes CDR1 SGDLS and CDR2 YYNGEE. This CDR3 reads CASSQIGQGGYEQYF. The CDR3 bases are TGTGCCAGCAGTCAGATAGGACAGGGTGGTTACGAGCAGTACTTC.

The rearrangement joins TRBV4-2 to TRBJ1-1; D is undetermined. The germline V and J ends were trimmed by 4 bases and 6 bases, with 18 bases remaining between them. This CDR3 comprises 15 residues. Germline V CDR1 and CDR2: LGHNA, YNFKEQ. The CDR3 sequence is CASSRSADGVAEAFF. The CDR3, as DNA: TGTGCCAGCAGCCGCAGTGCTGATGGGGTCGCTGAAGCTTTCTTT.

The chain uses TRBV11-2 and TRBJ2-2, with 8 bases lining up with TRBD2. CDR1 and CDR2 from the germline V gene are SGHAT and FQNNGV. The CDR3 length is 14 residues. The V segment lost 5 bases and the J segment 6 bases; nucleotides outside the gene matches: 5. CDR3 region: CASSGRRGAGELFF. CDR3 nucleotide sequence: TGTGCCAGCAGCGGACGGCGGGGGGCCGGGGAGCTGTTTTTT.

V usage is TRBV25-1 and J usage is TRBJ1-5; D is undetermined. This CDR3 comprises 14 residues. Germline V gene data show CDR1 as MGHDK and CDR2 as SYGVNS. Between the trimmed V and J ends, which lost 2 bases and 0 bases, there was a span of 5 bases. The CDR3 is CASSEGISNQPQHF. CDR3 in DNA: TGTGCCAGCAGTGAAGGGATTAGCAATCAGCCCCAGCATTTT.

This chain connects TRBV29-1 to TRBJ1-1, with D possibly matching TRBD1 (5 bases). V shed 7 bases and J shed 6 bases, with 9 bases lying between them. This CDR3 has 10 residues. Germline V CDR1 and CDR2: SQVTM, ANQGSEA. This chain's CDR3 is CSAGDAEAFF. The CDR3 DNA reads TGCAGCGCCGGGGACGCTGAAGCTTTCTTT.

V and J are TRBV24-1 and TRBJ1-5; D gene unclear. The CDR3 has 14 residues. CDR1 KGHDR and CDR2 SFDVKD come from the germline V gene. Trimming left V 1 base short and J 7 bases short, with 10 bases between. CDR3 coding DNA: TGTGCCACCAGTGATTTTTATGCTTCCCAGCCCCAGCATTTT. Amino acids: CATSDFYASQPQHF.

The chain is built from TRBV7-9 and TRBJ1-1; TRBD1 might be the D (5 bases). The CDR3 is 12 amino acids. The germline V gene encodes CDR1 SEHNR and CDR2 FQNEAQ (reference sequence). V dropped 4 bases and J dropped 6 bases, with 9 bases sitting between them. In DNA, the CDR3 is TGTGCCAGCAGCTCTAGGGACGCTGAAGCTTTCTTT. Its protein is CASSSRDAEAFF.

This chain links TRBV7-2 with TRBJ2-5, with 14 bases matching TRBD2. The CDR3 is made up of 17 amino acids. The germline CDR1 and CDR2 sequences are SGHTA and FQGNSA. The J segment lost 5 bases and the V segment lost 2 bases, leaving 7 bases of the junction unmatched. As DNA, the CDR3 is TGTGCCAGCAGCTTACCTGGACTAGCGGGAGGTACTGAGACCCAGTACTTC. It specifies CASSLPGLAGGTETQYF.

The V gene is TRBV18, the J gene TRBJ1-2; D may be TRBD1 (6 bases). The germline V gene encodes CDR1 KGHSH and CDR2 LQKENI. This CDR3 is 14 amino acids long. V shed 2 bases and J shed 2 bases, with 9 bases lying between them. CDR3 DNA: TGTGCCAGCTCACCAGGGACACCGAACTATGGCTACACCTTC. Its protein product is CASSPGTPNYGYTF.

The chain uses TRBV12-3 or TRBV12-4 and TRBJ1-5; 7 nucleotides line up with TRBD1. After removal of 5 bases from V and 5 bases from J, the junction contained 3 bases not matched to a gene. CDR3 length equals 13 residues. The CDR3 DNA reads TGTGCCAGCAGTCGACAGGGCTATCAGCCCCAGCATTTT. Its protein is CASSRQGYQPQHF.

This clone was detected only a few times. The V gene is TRBV3-1 (or the pseudogene TRBV3-2), the J gene TRBJ2-1; TRBD2 matches at 8 bases. The CDR3 has 16 residues. Trimming took 0 bases from V and 5 from J; bases not matched to a gene: 6. Germline V lookup: CDR1 LGHDT, CDR2 YNNKEL (reference sequence). CDR3 sequence reads: CASSQDTVAGHNEQFF. The CDR3 DNA sequence: TGTGCCAGCAGCCAAGATACGGTAGCGGGACACAATGAGCAGTTCTTC.